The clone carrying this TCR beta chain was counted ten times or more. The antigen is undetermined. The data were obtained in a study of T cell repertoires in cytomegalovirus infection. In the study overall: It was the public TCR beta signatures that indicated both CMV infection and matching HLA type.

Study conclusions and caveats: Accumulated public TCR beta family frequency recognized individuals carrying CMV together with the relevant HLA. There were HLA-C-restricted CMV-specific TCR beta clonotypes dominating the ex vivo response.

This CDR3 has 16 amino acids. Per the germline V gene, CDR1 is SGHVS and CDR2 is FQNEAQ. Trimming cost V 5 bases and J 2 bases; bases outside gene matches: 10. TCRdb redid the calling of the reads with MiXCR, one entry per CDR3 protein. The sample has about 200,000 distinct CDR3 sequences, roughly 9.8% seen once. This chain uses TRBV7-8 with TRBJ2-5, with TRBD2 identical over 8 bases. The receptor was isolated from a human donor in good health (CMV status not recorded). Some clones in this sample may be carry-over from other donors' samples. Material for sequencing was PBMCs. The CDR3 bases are TGTGCCAGCAGCCCTTTACGGGGGGGAGGGCAAGAGACCCAGTACTTC. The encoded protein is CASSPLRGGGQETQYF.